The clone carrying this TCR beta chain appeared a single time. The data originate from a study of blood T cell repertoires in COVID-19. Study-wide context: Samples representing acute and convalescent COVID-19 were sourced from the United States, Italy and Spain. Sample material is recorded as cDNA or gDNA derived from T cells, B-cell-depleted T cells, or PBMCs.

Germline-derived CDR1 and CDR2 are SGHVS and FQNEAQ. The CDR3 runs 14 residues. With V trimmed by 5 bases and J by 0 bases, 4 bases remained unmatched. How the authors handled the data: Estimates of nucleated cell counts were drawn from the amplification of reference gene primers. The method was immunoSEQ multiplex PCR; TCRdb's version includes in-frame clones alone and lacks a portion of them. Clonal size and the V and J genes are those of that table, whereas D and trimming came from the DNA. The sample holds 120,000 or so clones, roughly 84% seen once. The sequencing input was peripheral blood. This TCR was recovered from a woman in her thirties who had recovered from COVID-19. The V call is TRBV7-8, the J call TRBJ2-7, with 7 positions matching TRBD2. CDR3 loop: CASSKAGSSYEQYF. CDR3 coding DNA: TGTGCCAGCAGCAAAGCGGGGAGCTCCTACGAGCAGTACTTC. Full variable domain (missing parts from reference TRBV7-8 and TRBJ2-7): GAGVSQSPRYKVAKRGQDVALRCDPISGHVSLFWYQQALGQGPEFLTYFQNEAQLDKSGLPSDRFFAERPEGSVSTLKIQRTQQEDSAVYLCASSKAGSSYEQYFGPGTRLTVT.